This T cell receptor (beta chain) is drawn from a study of T cell repertoires in cytomegalovirus infection. About the research overall: Selected CMV epitopes included recently identified HLA-C-restricted ones as well as well-studied HLA-B-restricted ones. CMV infection and matching HLA type were both indicated by public TCR beta signatures. Study findings and constraints: It was HLA-C-restricted CMV-specific TCR beta clonotypes that dominated the response ex vivo.

This CDR3 comprises 15 residues. Trimming cost V 7 bases and J 2 bases; bases outside gene matches: 4. Germline V CDR1 and CDR2: SGHTA, FQGNSA. This clonotype was counted many times. The antigen is undetermined. TCRdb reanalysed the reads using MiXCR and keeps one entry per CDR3 protein. The data contain about 890,000 distinct CDR3 sequences, roughly 31% of them seen just once; the ten biggest clones take up around 15%. The sequence derives from a human donor in good health (CMV status not recorded). Some clones in this sample may be carry-over from other donors' samples. The rearrangement joins TRBV7-2 to TRBJ2-1; 11 positions agree with TRBD2. Sequencing used cultured CD8+ T cells from PBMCs, obtained from culture after CMV antigen stimulation. CDR3 residues: CASIIAGGPYNEQFF. The CDR3 DNA reads as TGTGCCAGCATCATAGCGGGGGGGCCCTACAATGAGCAGTTCTTC. Drawing the rest from reference TRBV7-2 and TRBJ2-1, the complete variable domain is GAGVSQSPSNKVTEKGKDVELRCDPISGHTALYWYRQSLGQGLEFLIYFQGNSAPDKSGLPSDRFSAERTGGSVSTLTIQRTQQEDSAVYLCASIIAGGPYNEQFFGPGTRLTVL.